This T cell receptor (beta chain) was sequenced in a study of T cell responses to AZD1222 COVID-19 vaccine. About the study: Combined were second doses at about 4 or about 12 weeks.

General study findings and limits: In a largely white British group with more females than males, clonal diversity was possibly underestimated. Repertoire samples came only from after the peak T cell response.

The protocol was immunoSEQ multiplex PCR, while the TCRdb copy is restricted to in-frame clones and leaves out a portion. The sample lists 150,000 to 200,000 clones, 80% to 95% occurring once. On this clone itself: Its antigen is unidentified.

The CDR3 is made up of 17 amino acids. Per the germline V gene, CDR1 is MDHEN and CDR2 is SYDVKM. V was clipped by 3 bases and J by 6 bases, with 24 bases between them. The receptor comes from an adult in good health. J is TRBJ2-7 and V is TRBV28, with D perhaps matching TRBD1 or TRBD2 (5 bases each). The material was peripheral blood, obtained on day 0 of AZD1222 vaccination. In DNA, the CDR3 is TGTGCCAGCAGTTTCTGGGGCCGAGCGGCCACACTCTTCGAGCAGTACTTC. Encoded protein: CASSFWGRAATLFEQYF.